The 21 T cell receptor beta chains given below trace back to one sample, sequenced in a study of neurological immune-mediated disorders. In TCRdb, the 5' RACE reads were re-called with MiXCR into one record per CDR3 protein. Among about 33,000 distinct CDR3 sequences listed, about 12% were seen once. Specified time point: longitudinal time-point 2. Sequencing input: PBMCs. The receptors derive from a woman in her forties in good health.

This clonotype was counted at least ten times. The rearrangement joins TRBV6-5 to TRBJ1-1; D gene unclear. Germline values: CDR1 MNHEY, CDR2 SVGAGI. The V gene lost 5 bases and the J gene lost 0 bases, with 10 bases spanning the gap. The CDR3 has 14 residues. The chain's CDR3 is CASSPVGMNTEAFF. In DNA form, the CDR3 reads TGTGCCAGCAGTCCCGTGGGAATGAACACTGAAGCTTTCTTT.

This clonotype was detected many times. The V gene is TRBV2, the J gene TRBJ2-1, with D perhaps matching TRBD1 (6 bases). V lost 7 bases, J lost 1 base, and 11 bases lay in between. The CDR3 is 14 residues long. Germline CDR1 reads SNHLY; CDR2 reads FYNNEI. CDR3 nucleotides: TGTGCCAGCACTCCCGACAGGTCCTACAATGAGCAGTTCTTC. It translates to CASTPDRSYNEQFF.

This clonotype was recorded at least ten times. The gene calls are TRBV7-2 and TRBJ2-7; tentatively, D is TRBD2 (5 bases). V was cut by 1 base and J by 0 bases, with 10 bases left in between. This CDR3 comprises 15 residues. CDR1 is SGHTA, CDR2 FQGNSA, per germline. This chain's CDR3 is CASSLVTGSSYEQYF. In DNA, the CDR3 is TGTGCCAGCAGCTTAGTCACGGGGAGCTCCTACGAGCAGTACTTC.

This clonotype was seen repeatedly, ten times or more. This sequence joins TRBV10-1 and TRBJ1-1; D unclear. V was shortened by 5 bases and J by 11 bases, with 15 bases between the two germline ends. Germline lookup yields CDR1 WNHNN and CDR2 SYGVQD (reference sequence). CDR3 size: 12 residues. CDR3 sequence: CASSRDRLEAFF. CDR3 DNA sequence: TGCGCCAGCAGTCGAGATCGTCTAGAGGCTTTCTTT.

This clonotype was counted many times. The J gene is TRBJ2-2, the V gene TRBV6-2 or TRBV6-3; D may be TRBD1 (5 bases). Per germline, CDR1 MNHEY and CDR2 SVGEGT. CDR3 length: 14 amino acids. Trimming left V 10 bases short and J 1 base short, with 13 bases between. CDR3: CATNIQGNTGELFF. The DNA of the CDR3 is TGTGCCACCAACATTCAGGGGAACACCGGGGAGCTGTTTTTT.

V gene TRBV20-1 combines with J gene TRBJ2-7; TRBD2 aligns across 10 bases. Germline V lookup: CDR1 DFQATT, CDR2 SNEGSKA (reference sequence). The CDR3 sequence is 15 residues long. V was pared by 0 bases and J by 0 bases, with 2 bases of the junction left unmatched. CDR3 sequence: CSARELAGPSYEQYF. The CDR3 coding sequence is TGCAGTGCTAGAGAACTAGCGGGGCCCTCCTACGAGCAGTACTTC.

This clonotype has a count of ten or more. The J gene is TRBJ1-1, the V gene TRBV10-3, with D hard to call. Per germline, CDR1 ENHRY and CDR2 SYGVKD. Trimming cost V 8 bases and J 3 bases, with 13 bases left between them. The CDR3 extends over 13 amino acids. The chain's CDR3 is CAIGRVGDTEAFF. CDR3 nucleotide sequence: TGTGCCATCGGGAGGGTTGGGGACACTGAAGCTTTCTTT.

This clonotype was observed at least ten times. The chain combines TRBV9 with TRBJ1-1; D unresolved. V was trimmed by 4 bases and J by 1 base, leaving 14 bases between them. From germline, CDR1 is SGDLS and CDR2 YYNGEE. The CDR3 has 15 amino acids. CDR3 nucleotides: TGTGCCAGCAGCCCCGTGCAGATCAGGAACACTGAAGCTTTCTTT. Its translation is CASSPVQIRNTEAFF. Full variable domain (remainder filled in from reference TRBV9 and TRBJ1-1): DSGVTQTPKHLITATGQRVTLRCSPRSGDLSVYWYQQSLDQGLQFLIQYYNGEERAKGNILERFSAQQFPDLHSELNLSSLELGDSALYFCASSPVQIRNTEAFFGQGTRLTVV.

The sample holds many counts of this clonotype. This chain joins TRBV6-5 and TRBJ2-1; TRBD1 agrees at 7 bases. This CDR3 is built from 15 residues. J was trimmed by 0 bases and V by 5 bases; bases with no gene match: 4. Germline CDR1 reads MNHEY; CDR2 reads SVGAGI. CDR3 sequence reads: CASSRTGNSYNEQFF. The CDR3 DNA reads as TGTGCCAGCAGTCGGACAGGAAACTCCTACAATGAGCAGTTCTTC.

This clonotype was found many times. The genes are TRBV5-6 and TRBJ1-2; the match to TRBD1 covers 7 bases. With 0 bases clipped from V and 8 bases from J, the junction kept 10 bases outside the gene matches. The CDR3 covers 15 residues. Germline CDR1 and CDR2: SGHDT and YYEEEE. The CDR3 DNA follows: TGTGCCAGCAGCTTGGTGGGTTGGACAGGTGAAGGCTACACCTTC. The encoded protein is CASSLVGWTGEGYTF.

There are many counts of this clonotype. Possible read error: a much larger clone is one base away. The chain combines TRBV15 with TRBJ2-5; D is uncertain. Germline CDR1 and CDR2: LNHNV and YYDKDF (reference sequence). The CDR3 length is 13 residues. V gave up 5 bases and J gave up 5 bases, with 12 bases separating them. CDR3 region: CATSQWSLETQYF. The CDR3 coding sequence is TGTGCCACCAGCCAGTGGTCACTGGAGACCCAGTACTTC.

The sample holds many counts of this clonotype. The chain couples TRBV9 to TRBJ1-6, with D possibly TRBD1 on 6 matching bases. Trimming removed 4 bases at V and 9 bases at J, with 14 bases between. The CDR3 spans 14 residues. The germline V gene has CDR1 SGDLS and CDR2 YYNGEE. The CDR3 is CASSPQGLSSPLHF. For the CDR3, the DNA is TGTGCCAGCAGCCCCCAGGGGCTTAGTTCACCCCTCCACTTT.

This clonotype came up many times. This chain joins TRBV9 and TRBJ2-7, with D tentatively TRBD2 (6 bases). The CDR3 consists of 15 residues. Germline CDR1 reads SGDLS; CDR2 reads YYNGEE. The V end lost 4 bases, the J end lost 0 bases, and 14 bases lay between the germline ends. CDR3 protein: CASSIGGESSYEQYF. The CDR3 nucleotides read TGTGCCAGCAGCATCGGGGGTGAGAGCTCCTACGAGCAGTACTTC.

This clonotype was recorded a few times. One end of the junction varies from germline; a read error may be responsible. The chain couples TRBV5-6 to TRBJ1-1; D is possibly TRBD1 (6 bases). The germline gives CDR1 SGHDT, CDR2 YYEEEE. The CDR3 is 16 residues long. The CDR3 nucleotides are TGTGCCAGCAGCTTGGGTGCGGGGGCCTTTCCCACTGAAGCATTCTTT. This gives the protein CASSLGAGAFPTEAFF.

This clonotype has at least ten counts. The J gene is TRBJ2-7, the V gene TRBV12-3 or TRBV12-4; D gene ambiguous. The CDR3 loop spans 14 amino acids. The ends were cut back, 2 bases at V and 3 bases at J, with 11 bases in the middle. The DNA of the CDR3 is TGTGCCAGCAGTTTATTTTCCCCGAGCTACGAGCAGTACTTC. Amino acid sequence: CASSLFSPSYEQYF.

The chain employs TRBV6-1 and TRBJ2-1; D gene uncertain. This CDR3 is 11 amino acids long. Trimming shortened V by 4 bases and J by 5 bases, and 3 bases separated the two germline ends. CDR1 and CDR2 (germline): MNHNS, SASEGT. DNA for the CDR3: TGTGCCAGCAGTGGAAACAATGAGCAGTTCTTC. Translation gives CASSGNNEQFF.

The rearrangement uses TRBV5-1 and TRBJ2-7, with a weak D call TRBD2 (6 bases). The CDR3 is made up of 13 amino acids. Between the trimmed V and J ends, which lost 0 bases and 7 bases, there was a span of 11 bases. Germline loops: CDR1 SGHRS, CDR2 YFSETQ. CDR3 protein: CASSLGTNREQYF. CDR3 in DNA: TGCGCCAGCAGCTTGGGGACTAACCGGGAGCAGTACTTC.

This clonotype appeared many times. V and J are TRBV20-1 and TRBJ1-3; D is ambiguous. Trimming left V 0 bases short and J 0 bases short, with 9 bases between. From germline, CDR1 is DFQATT and CDR2 SNEGSKA (reference sequence). The CDR3 runs 15 residues. CDR3 nucleotide sequence: TGCAGTGCTAGAGATGGTTTAGTCTCTGGAAACACCATATATTTT. The encoded protein is CSARDGLVSGNTIYF.

A word on this clonotype: A read error is likely, as this CDR3 ends without the conserved phenylalanine or tryptophan. The CDR3 sequence is CASSLGPFSYNEQFS. The CDR3, as DNA: TGTGCCAGCAGCCTTGGACCTTTTTCCTACAATGAGCAGTTCTCC. The V and J genes are TRBV7-2 and TRBJ2-1, with D unclear. This CDR3 comprises 15 residues. The V gene's germline CDR1 is SGHTA and CDR2 FQGNSA. The V end lost 5 bases, the J end lost 1 base, and 12 bases lay between the germline ends.

This clonotype came up a few times. The chain carries TRBV19 and TRBJ2-1; a possible D gene is TRBD2 (6 bases). The CDR3 contains 15 residues. Trimming pared 5 bases from V and 4 bases from J, leaving 15 bases between. The germline gives CDR1 LNHDA, CDR2 SQIVND (reference sequence). The CDR3, as DNA: TGTGCCAGTAGTGAGACTAGTGAAAGGTACAATGAGCAGTTCTTC. Encoded protein: CASSETSERYNEQFF.

The gene calls are TRBV12-3 or TRBV12-4 and TRBJ1-1; tentatively, D is TRBD1 (6 bases). This CDR3 has 13 amino acids. In DNA form, the CDR3 reads TGTGCTAGCGGTACTGGACAGCTTTCTGAAGCTTTCTTT. Protein: CASGTGQLSEAFF.